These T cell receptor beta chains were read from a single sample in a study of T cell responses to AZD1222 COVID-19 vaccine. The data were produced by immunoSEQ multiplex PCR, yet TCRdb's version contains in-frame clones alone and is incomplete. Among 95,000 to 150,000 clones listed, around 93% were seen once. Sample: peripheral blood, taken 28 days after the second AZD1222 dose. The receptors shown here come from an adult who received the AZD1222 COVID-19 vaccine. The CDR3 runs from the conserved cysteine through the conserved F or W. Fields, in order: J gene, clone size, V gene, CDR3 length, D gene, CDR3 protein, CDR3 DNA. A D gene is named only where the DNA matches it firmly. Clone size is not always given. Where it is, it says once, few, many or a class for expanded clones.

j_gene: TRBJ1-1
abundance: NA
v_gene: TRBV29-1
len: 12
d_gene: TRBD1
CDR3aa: CSASTGYTEAFF
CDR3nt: TGCAGCGCCTCGACAGGGTATACTGAAGCTTTCTTT

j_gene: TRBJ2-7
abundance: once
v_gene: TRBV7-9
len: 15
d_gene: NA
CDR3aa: CASSMGGTGLGEQYF
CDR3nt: TGTGCCAGCAGCATGGGGGGGACAGGACTTGGGGAGCAGTACTTC

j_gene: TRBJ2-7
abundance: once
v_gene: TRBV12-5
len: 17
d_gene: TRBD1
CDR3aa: CASGLGKQGAYGYEQYF
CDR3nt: TGTGCTAGTGGTTTGGGCAAACAGGGGGCTTATGGGTACGAGCAGTACTTC

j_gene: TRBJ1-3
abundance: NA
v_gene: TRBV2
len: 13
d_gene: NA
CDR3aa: CASTQGTGNTIYF
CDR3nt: TGTGCCAGCACCCAGGGAACTGGAAACACCATATATTTT

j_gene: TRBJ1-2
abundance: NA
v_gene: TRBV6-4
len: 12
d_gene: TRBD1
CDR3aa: CASSDRDRSYTF
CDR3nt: TGTGCCAGCAGTGACCGGGACAGATCCTACACCTTC

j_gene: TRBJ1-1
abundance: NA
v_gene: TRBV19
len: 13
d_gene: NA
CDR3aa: CASSNSMGTEAFF
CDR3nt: TGTGCCAGTAGTAACAGTATGGGCACTGAAGCTTTCTTT

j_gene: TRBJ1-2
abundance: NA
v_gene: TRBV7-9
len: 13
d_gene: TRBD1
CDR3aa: CASSFGQGHGYTF
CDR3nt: TGTGCCAGCAGCTTCGGACAGGGCCATGGCTACACCTTC

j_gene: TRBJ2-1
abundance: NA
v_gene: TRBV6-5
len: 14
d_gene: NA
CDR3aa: CASSYGLAVNEQFF
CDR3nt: TGTGCCAGCAGTTACGGTCTAGCAGTCAATGAGCAGTTCTTC

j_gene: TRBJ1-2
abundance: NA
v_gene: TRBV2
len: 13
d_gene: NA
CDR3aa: CASPGRNNYGYTF
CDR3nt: TGTGCCAGTCCCGGACGGAATAACTATGGCTACACCTTC

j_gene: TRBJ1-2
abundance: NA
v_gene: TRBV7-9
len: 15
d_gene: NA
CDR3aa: CASSREGRGNYGYTF
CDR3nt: TGTGCCAGCAGCCGAGAGGGCAGGGGAAACTATGGCTACACCTTC

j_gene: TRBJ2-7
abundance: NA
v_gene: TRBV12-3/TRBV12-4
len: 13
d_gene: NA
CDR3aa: CASSWGHAYEQYF
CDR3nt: TGTGCCAGCAGTTGGGGGCATGCCTACGAGCAGTACTTC

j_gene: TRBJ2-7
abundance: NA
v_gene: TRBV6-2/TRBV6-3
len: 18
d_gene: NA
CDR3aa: CASSYSDPGAESNHEQYF
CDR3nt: TGTGCCAGCAGTTACTCTGACCCGGGGGCGGAATCCAACCACGAGCAGTACTTC

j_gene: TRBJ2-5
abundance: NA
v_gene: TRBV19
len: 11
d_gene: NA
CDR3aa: CASSILGTQYF
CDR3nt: TGTGCCAGTAGTATCCTGGGGACCCAGTACTTC

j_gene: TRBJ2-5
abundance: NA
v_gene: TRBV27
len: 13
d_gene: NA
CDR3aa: CASRTRSSETQYF
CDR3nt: TGTGCCAGCAGGACACGGAGTTCAGAGACCCAGTACTTC

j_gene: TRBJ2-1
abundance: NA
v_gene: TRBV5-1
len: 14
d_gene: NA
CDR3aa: CASSLGGLYNEQFF
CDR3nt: TGCGCCAGCAGCTTAGGGGGGCTATACAATGAGCAGTTCTTC

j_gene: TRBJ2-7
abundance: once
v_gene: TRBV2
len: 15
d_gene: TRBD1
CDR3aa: CASSEGTALSYEQYF
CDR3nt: TGTGCCAGCAGTGAGGGGACAGCGTTGAGCTACGAGCAGTACTTC

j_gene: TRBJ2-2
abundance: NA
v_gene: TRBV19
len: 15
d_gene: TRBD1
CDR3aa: CASSDRGANTGELFF
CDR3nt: TGTGCCAGTAGTGACAGGGGTGCGAACACCGGGGAGCTGTTTTTT

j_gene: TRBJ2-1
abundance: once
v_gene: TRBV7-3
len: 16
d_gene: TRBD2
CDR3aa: CASSLSPLAASNEQFF
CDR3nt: TGTGCCAGCAGCTTAAGCCCCCTAGCGGCCTCCAATGAGCAGTTCTTC

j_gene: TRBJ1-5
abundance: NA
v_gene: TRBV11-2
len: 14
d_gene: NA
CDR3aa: CASSLSASNQPQHF
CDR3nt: TGTGCCAGCAGCTTGTCAGCTAGCAATCAGCCCCAGCATTTT

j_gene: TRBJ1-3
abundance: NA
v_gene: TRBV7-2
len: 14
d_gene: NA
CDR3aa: CASSFGGLGNTIYF
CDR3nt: TGTGCCAGCAGCTTTGGGGGACTGGGGAACACCATATATTTT

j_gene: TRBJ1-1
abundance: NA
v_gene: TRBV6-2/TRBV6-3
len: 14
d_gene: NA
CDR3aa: CASSLTLGNTEAFF
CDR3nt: TGTGCCAGCAGTCTGACCCTGGGAAACACTGAAGCTTTCTTT

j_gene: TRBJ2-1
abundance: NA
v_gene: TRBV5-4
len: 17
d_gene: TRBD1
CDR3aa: CASSLGKQGALYNEQFF
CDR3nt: TGTGCCAGCAGCTTGGGAAAACAGGGGGCTCTCTACAATGAGCAGTTCTTC

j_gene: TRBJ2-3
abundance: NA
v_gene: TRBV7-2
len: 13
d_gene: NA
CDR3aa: CASSLPPRDTQYF
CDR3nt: TGTGCCAGCAGCTTGCCCCCCCGGGATACGCAGTATTTT

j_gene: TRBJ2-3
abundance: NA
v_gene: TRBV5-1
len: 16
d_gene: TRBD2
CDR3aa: CASSLGTSGSTDTQYF
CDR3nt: TGCGCCAGCAGCTTGGGTACTAGCGGGAGCACAGATACGCAGTATTTT

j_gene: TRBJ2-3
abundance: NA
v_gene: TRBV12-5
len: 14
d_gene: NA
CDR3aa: CASGLVWAADTQYF
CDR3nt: TGTGCTAGTGGTTTGGTATGGGCGGCAGATACGCAGTATTTT